This T cell receptor (beta chain) was sequenced in a study of T cells in Graves' hyperthyroidism and ophthalmopathy. Using RNA transcripts as the source, TCR beta CDR3 regions were amplified. First-round RT-PCR with HTBI primers amplified the TCR CDR3 region. TCRdb re-called the multiplex PCR reads through MiXCR, storing one row per CDR3 protein. The data show more than 500,000 distinct CDR3 sequences, around 15% seen once. From approximately 9.5 ml of fresh peripheral blood, PBMCs were isolated. CDR3 length: 13 amino acids. The germline CDR1 and CDR2 sequences are GTSNPN and SVGIG (reference sequence). This clonotype was seen only a few times. At one end the junction does not follow the germline gene, possibly because of a read error.

The chain couples TRBV30 to TRBJ2-7; no clear D. The source material was blood. This TCR was recovered from a woman in her thirties with Graves' hyperthyroidism. Written as DNA, the CDR3 is TGTGCCTGGAGCATCAGCGACTCCTACAAGCAGTACTTC. Amino acids: CAWSISDSYKQYF.